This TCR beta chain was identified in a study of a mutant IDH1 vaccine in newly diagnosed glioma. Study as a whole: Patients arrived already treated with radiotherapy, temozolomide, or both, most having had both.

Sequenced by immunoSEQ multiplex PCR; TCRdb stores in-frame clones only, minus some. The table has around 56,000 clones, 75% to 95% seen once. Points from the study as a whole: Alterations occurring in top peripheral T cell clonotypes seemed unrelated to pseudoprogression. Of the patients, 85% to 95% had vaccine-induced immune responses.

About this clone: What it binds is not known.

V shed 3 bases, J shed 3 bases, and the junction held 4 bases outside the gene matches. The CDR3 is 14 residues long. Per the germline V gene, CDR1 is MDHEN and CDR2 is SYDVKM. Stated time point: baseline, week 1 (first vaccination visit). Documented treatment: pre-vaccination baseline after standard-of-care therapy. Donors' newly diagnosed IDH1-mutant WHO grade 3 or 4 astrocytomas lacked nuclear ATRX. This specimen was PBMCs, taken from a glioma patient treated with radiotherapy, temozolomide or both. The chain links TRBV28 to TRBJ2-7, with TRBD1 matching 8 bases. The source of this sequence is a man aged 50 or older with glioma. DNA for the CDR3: TGTGCCAGCAGTTTGGACAGGGAGGACTACGAGCAGTACTTC. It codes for CASSLDREDYEQYF.